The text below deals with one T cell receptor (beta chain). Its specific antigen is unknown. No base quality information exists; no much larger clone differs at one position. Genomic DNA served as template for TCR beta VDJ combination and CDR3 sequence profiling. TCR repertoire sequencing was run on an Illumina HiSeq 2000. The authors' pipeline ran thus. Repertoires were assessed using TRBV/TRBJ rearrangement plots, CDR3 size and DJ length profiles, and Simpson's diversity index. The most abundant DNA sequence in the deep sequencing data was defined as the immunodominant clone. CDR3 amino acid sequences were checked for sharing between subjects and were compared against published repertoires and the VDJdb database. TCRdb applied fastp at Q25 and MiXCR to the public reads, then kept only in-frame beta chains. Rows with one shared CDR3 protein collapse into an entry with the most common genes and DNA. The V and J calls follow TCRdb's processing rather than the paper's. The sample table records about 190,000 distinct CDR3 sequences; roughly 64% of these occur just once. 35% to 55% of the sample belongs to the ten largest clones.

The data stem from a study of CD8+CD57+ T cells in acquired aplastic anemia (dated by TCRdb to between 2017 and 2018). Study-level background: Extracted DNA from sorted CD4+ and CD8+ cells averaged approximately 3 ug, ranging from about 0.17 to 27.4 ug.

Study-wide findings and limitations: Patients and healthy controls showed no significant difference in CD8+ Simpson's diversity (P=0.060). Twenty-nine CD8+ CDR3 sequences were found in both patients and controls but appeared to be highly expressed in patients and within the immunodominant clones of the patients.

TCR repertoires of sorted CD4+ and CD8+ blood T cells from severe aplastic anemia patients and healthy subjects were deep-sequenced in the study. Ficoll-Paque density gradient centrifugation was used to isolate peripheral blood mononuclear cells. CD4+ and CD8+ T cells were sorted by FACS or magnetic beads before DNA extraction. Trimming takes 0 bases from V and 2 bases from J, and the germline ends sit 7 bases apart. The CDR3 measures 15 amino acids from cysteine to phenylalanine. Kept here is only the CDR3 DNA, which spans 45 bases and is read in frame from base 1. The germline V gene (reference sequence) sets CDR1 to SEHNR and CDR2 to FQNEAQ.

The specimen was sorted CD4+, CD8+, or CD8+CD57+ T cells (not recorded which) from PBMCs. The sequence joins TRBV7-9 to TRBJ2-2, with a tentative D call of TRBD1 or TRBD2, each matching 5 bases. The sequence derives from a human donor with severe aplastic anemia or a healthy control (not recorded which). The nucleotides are TGTGCCAGCAGCTTAGCGGGGACCAACACCGGGGAGCTGTTTTTT. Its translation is CASSLAGTNTGELFF.